Given below is one T cell receptor beta chain in context. This clone was counted a single time. No antigen is known for it. Qualities for individual bases were not recorded, and no much larger clone is one base off. The CDR3 regions of human TCRbeta chains were analyzed by immunosequencing. The study's own analysis went as follows. TCRs in the repertoires were compared against a reference library of SARS-CoV-2-specific TCRs that had been generated with the MIRA antigen-specificity platform. Breadth meant the fraction of unique TCRs that were SARS-CoV-2-associated, whereas depth meant the fraction of total T cells that were SARS-CoV-2-associated. Using the MIRA data, each spike-specific TCR was assigned both to the spike region to which the TCR was reactive and to a CD4 or CD8 class. Log10-transformed breadth and depth values were compared by one-way ANOVA with Sidak's multiple comparisons tests. Drawn from immuneACCESS, this table holds only the in-frame rearrangements with V and J called that TCRdb kept. Clones are partly lost; checked studies trace under half to an unresolved V gene and leave the rest unexplained. V and J calls and clone size are those listed in that table; D and trimming were worked out from the DNA. The sample table records around 100,000 clones; nearly 90% of these occur just once. The ten largest clones take up around 3.1% of the sample.

The CDR3 holds 15 amino acids from the cysteine to the phenylalanine. The only DNA kept is the CDR3, 45 bases in frame from the first base. For CDR1 and CDR2, the germline V gene (reference sequence) lists SEHNR and FQNEAQ. V ends up 5 bases short and J 4 bases short, with an unmatched junction base count of 10. The intended sense of this specimen's time point label: baseline before first vaccination. The vaccinee samples were drawn from two UK trials, COV001 and COV002, one of which was a single-blind randomized controlled phase 2/3 trial testing AZD1222 (ChAdOx1 nCoV-19) in healthy adults. For TCRbeta chain sequencing, PBMC samples were collected from trial participants at day 0 and at day 28 after the second dose. These data originate in a study of T cell responses to AZD1222 COVID-19 vaccine (dated by TCRdb to the early 2020s). Regarding the study in general: AZD1222 recipients whose second dose came at about 4 weeks and those whose second dose came at about 12 weeks were combined into one group, since spike-specific TCR depth and breadth did not differ between the two schedules. A total of 230 to 250 trial participants underwent TCR sequencing, of whom approximately 200 had received two doses of AZD1222 and roughly 26 had received two doses of the MenACWY control vaccine. Trial participants were enrolled by age into 18-55, 56-69 and 70-plus year subgroups, with approximately 150, 28 and 58 TCR-sequenced participants respectively.

The paper's findings and limits, for the study overall: The 56-69-year group was small, and its depth increase did not reach significance, likely because of low power. Reportedly, almost half of the unique spike-specific TCRs recognized epitopes lying outside the regions that are mutated in the B.1.351 and B.1.1.7 variants. Only 5 to 7 AZD1222 recipients were SARS-CoV-2 seropositive at baseline, limiting conclusions about previously exposed vaccinees. Because no day 14 peak-response samples were available, the repertoires could be characterized only after the peak T cell response. Participants were mostly white British and included more females than males, and it was suggested by the authors that clonal diversity may have been underestimated. Vaccine-associated CD4 TCRs spanned the whole spike protein, with dominant responses in regions 160-218 and 743-854. After two AZD1222 doses, spike-specific TCR breadth and depth were significantly higher than at day 0 and than in MenACWY recipients.

The sequence was obtained from an adult in good health. The specimen comprised peripheral blood, sampled on day 0 of AZD1222 vaccination. The chain is encoded by TRBV7-9 joined to TRBJ1-2, with 7 bases matching TRBD1. The nucleotide sequence reads as follows: TGTGCCAGCAGCCGAGGGGGACAGCACTTCTATGGCTACACCTTC. Its coded protein is CASSRGGQHFYGYTF.